Below are 11 T cell receptor beta chains sequenced from a single sample in a study of T cells after yellow fever vaccination. MiXCR, applied by TCRdb to the 5' RACE reads, yields one record per CDR3 protein. There are about 120,000 distinct CDR3 sequences in the sample; over 8% occur only once, and less than 40% lies in the top ten. The source material was CD8+ T cells sorted from PBMCs, sampled on the day of the yellow fever booster vaccination. The receptor source for this set is a man aged 18 to 35 who received the YFV17D yellow fever vaccine.

This clonotype was picked up a small number of times. The rearrangement uses TRBV5-5 and TRBJ2-2; D remains unclear. Germline V gene sequence: CDR1 SGHKS, CDR2 YYEKEE (reference sequence). This CDR3 has 14 residues. The V and J ends lost 1 base and 7 bases respectively, with 11 bases between them. In nucleotides, the CDR3 is TGTGCCAGCAGCTTGATACCGGGTGGCGGGGAGCTGTTTTTT. Translation gives CASSLIPGGGELFF.

This clonotype was seen a few times. This chain connects TRBV19 to TRBJ1-1; D is uncertain. The V and J ends lost 1 base and 7 bases respectively, with 10 bases between them. CDR3 length: 13 amino acids. Germline V CDR1 and CDR2: LNHDA, SQIVND (reference sequence). The DNA of the CDR3 is TGTGCCAGTAGTATAGTCGTGCGAAGTGAAGCTTTCTTT. It translates to CASSIVVRSEAFF.

The V and J genes are TRBV7-2 and TRBJ1-2; perhaps TRBD1 as D (6 bases). There are 15 residues in the CDR3. V was cut by 2 bases and J by 4 bases, with 14 bases left in between. Germline V gene sequence: CDR1 SGHTA, CDR2 FQGNSA. CDR3 DNA sequence: TGTGCCAGCAGCTTAAGGCGGGGGGCAGGCTATGGCTACACCTTC. Protein sequence: CASSLRRGAGYGYTF. Variable domain in full (rest from reference TRBV7-2 and TRBJ1-2): GAGVSQSPSNKVTEKGKDVELRCDPISGHTALYWYRQSLGQGLEFLIYFQGNSAPDKSGLPSDRFSAERTGGSVSTLTIQRTQQEDSAVYLCASSLRRGAGYGYTFGSGTRLTVV.

The chain employs TRBV4-1 and TRBJ1-1, with D maybe TRBD1 (6 bases). Germline V gene lookup returns CDR1 MGHRA and CDR2 YSYEKL. Trimming cost V 0 bases and J 1 base, with 12 bases left between them. The CDR3 consists of 16 residues. Here the CDR3 reads CASSQDMTRGNTEAFF. In DNA form, the CDR3 reads TGCGCCAGCAGCCAAGATATGACCAGGGGGAACACTGAAGCTTTCTTT.

This clonotype was observed at least ten times. The V call is TRBV6-1, the J call TRBJ1-1, with D maybe TRBD1 (5 bases). The CDR3 is made up of 15 amino acids. V lost 5 bases and J lost 1, with 14 bases in between. CDR1 is MNHNS and CDR2 is SASEGT in the germline V gene. The CDR3 bases are TGTGCCAGCAGTAAATTTGGGGGAGAGAACACTGAAGCTTTCTTT. Its protein is CASSKFGGENTEAFF.

This chain links TRBV9 with TRBJ2-3, with D tentatively TRBD1 or TRBD2 (5 bases each). CDR1 is SGDLS and CDR2 is YYNGEE in the germline V gene. The CDR3 is 16 amino acids. V lost 5 bases and J 3 bases, leaving 19 bases between the germline ends. The CDR3: CASSSTGAGLTDTQYF. The CDR3 DNA is TGTGCCAGCAGTTCTACCGGGGCAGGGTTGACAGATACGCAGTATTTT.

The chain has TRBV20-1 and TRBJ2-3, with D hard to call. The germline V and J ends were trimmed by 2 bases and 2 bases, with 8 bases remaining between them. In germline, CDR1 is DFQATT, CDR2 SNEGSKA (reference sequence). This CDR3 comprises 13 residues. The CDR3 nucleotides are TGCAGTGCTAGACTAGAATTCACAGATACGCAGTATTTT. It encodes CSARLEFTDTQYF.

This clonotype was found a few times. The chain couples TRBV5-1 to TRBJ2-3, with TRBD1 matching 9 bases. Trimming cost V 2 bases and J 6 bases; bases outside gene matches: 7. This CDR3 contains 15 residues. Germline V lookup: CDR1 SGHRS, CDR2 YFSETQ. CDR3 DNA: TGCGCCAGCAGCTTCCTCGGGACAGGGTACGATACGCAGTATTTT. It translates to CASSFLGTGYDTQYF.

About this clonotype: Germline and junction disagree at one end, which may indicate a read error. V usage is TRBV7-2 and J usage is TRBJ2-3, with D perhaps being TRBD1 or TRBD2 (6 bases each). CDR1 is SGHTA, CDR2 FQGNSA, per germline. This CDR3 comprises 14 residues. CDR3 loop: CASSLGGPKDTQYF. In DNA form, the CDR3 reads TGTGCCAGCAGTTTAGGGGGGCCCAAAGATACGCAGTATTTT.

This clonotype was counted between two and nine times. The chain combines TRBV7-9 with TRBJ2-7, with D tentatively TRBD1 or TRBD2 (6 bases each). The CDR3 loop spans 13 amino acids. Deletions cut 7 bases from V and 7 bases from J, with 17 bases between. Germline V gene data show CDR1 as SEHNR and CDR2 as FQNEAQ (reference sequence). CDR3 nucleotides: TGTGCCAGCACCATGGGGGGCTGGTGGGAGCAGTACGTC. Amino acid sequence: CASTMGGWWEQYV.

This clonotype was detected only a few times. This chain joins TRBV5-1 and TRBJ2-6; tentatively, D is TRBD1 or TRBD2 (5 bases each). The germline V and J ends were trimmed by 1 base and 1 base, with 18 bases remaining between them. This CDR3 is built from 19 residues. Looked up from germline, CDR1 is SGHRS and CDR2 is YFSETQ. The CDR3 is CASSLWGSSRPSGANVLTF. As DNA, the CDR3 is TGCGCCAGCAGCTTGTGGGGGTCCTCACGACCTTCTGGGGCCAACGTCCTGACTTTC.